This TCR beta chain was recovered during a study of T cell responses to AZD1222 COVID-19 vaccine. The study's findings and limits: White British people made up most donors, females outnumbered males, and clonal diversity was possibly underestimated. Only a handful of AZD1222 recipients tested seropositive at baseline.

Points on this clone: Its antigen is not known.

The protocol was immunoSEQ multiplex PCR, while the TCRdb copy is restricted to in-frame clones and leaves out a portion. The data hold 110,000 to 150,000 clones, with about 88% observed a single time. The receptor comes from an adult who received the AZD1222 COVID-19 vaccine. Sequencing was performed on peripheral blood, taken 28 days after the second AZD1222 dose.

The CDR3 coding sequence is TGTGCCAGCAGCTCCCTGGGGGGGGTAGCGGGACAGGCCAAAAACATTCAGTACTTC. Its protein product is CASSSLGGVAGQAKNIQYF. This chain uses TRBV7-8 with TRBJ2-4, with D possibly matching TRBD2 (8 bases). This CDR3 is built from 19 residues. Deletions cut 4 bases from V and 1 base from J, with 23 bases between. Germline assignment: CDR1 SGHVS and CDR2 FQNEAQ.